The T cell receptor (beta chain) under discussion was sequenced for a study of response to subunit inactivated influenza vaccine. Overall study findings and caveats: A suggestion made by the authors is that each seasonal influenza vaccination recruits few new T cells.

On this clonotype: The target antigen is unknown.

TCRdb recomputed calls from the RT-PCR reads with MiXCR, one row per CDR3 protein. The table lists more than 600,000 distinct CDR3 sequences, about 18% of them singletons. The CDR3 is 13 residues long. Germline values: CDR1 SGHRS, CDR2 YFSETQ. Trimming took 3 bases from V and 9 from J, leaving 14 bases between them. The receptor was derived from a man aged 45-65 years who received an inactivated influenza vaccine. The sequenced sample was PBMCs from blood, obtained roughly 5 days after vaccination. The chain couples TRBV5-1 to TRBJ2-3; D unresolved. DNA for the CDR3: TGCGCCAGCAGCTCATCCCGGGCGTGGACGCAGTATTTT. Translated: CASSSSRAWTQYF.